Listed here are 28 T cell receptor beta chains from one sample, sequenced in a study of blood T cell repertoires in COVID-19. Assay: immunoSEQ multiplex PCR; the TCRdb copy retains only in-frame clones and omits some. The profile shows approximately 200,000 clones, approximately 83% of them singletons. The sequencing input was peripheral blood. The source is a woman aged 50 to 60 with acute or convalescent COVID-19.

This clone was recorded only once. The gene calls are TRBV5-1 and TRBJ1-1; D perhaps matches TRBD1 (5 bases). The CDR3 runs 13 residues. In germline, CDR1 is SGHRS, CDR2 YFSETQ. Trimming removed 0 bases at V and 10 bases at J, with 13 bases between. CDR3 sequence reads: CASSLGQGTVAFF. The CDR3 coding sequence is TGCGCCAGCAGCTTGGGGCAGGGCACGGTAGCTTTCTTT.

CDR3 DNA: TGTGCCAGCAAAAGAGCCACAGGGCCATACGAGCAGTACTTC. It yields the protein CASKRATGPYEQYF. This chain links TRBV6-5 with TRBJ2-7, with D tentatively TRBD1 (6 bases). V was clipped by 7 bases and J by 4 bases, with 17 bases between them. Germline V gene lookup returns CDR1 MNHEY and CDR2 SVGAGI. CDR3 length: 14 residues.

The chain recombines TRBV12-1 with TRBJ1-4. TRBV12-1 is reported as a pseudogene. The CDR3 runs 14 residues. CDR3 sequence reads: CASSFTVRAEKLFF. The CDR3 DNA sequence: TGTGCCAGCAGCTTTACTGTGAGGGCGGAAAAACTGTTTTTT.

V usage is TRBV30 and J usage is TRBJ1-3; D is unclear. Germline lookup yields CDR1 GTSNPN and CDR2 SVGIG (reference sequence). This CDR3 has 13 residues. The V gene lost 3 bases and the J gene lost 2 bases, with 8 bases spanning the gap. The chain's CDR3 is CAWSQMAGNTIYF. CDR3 bases: TGTGCCTGGAGCCAGATGGCTGGAAACACCATATATTTT.

The rearrangement links TRBV4-1 to TRBJ1-1; no firm D call. V lost 1 base and J lost 8, with 11 bases in between. The CDR3 is 13 residues long. The germline gives CDR1 MGHRA, CDR2 YSYEKL. The CDR3 spells CASSQVPGLEAFF. As DNA, the CDR3 is TGCGCCAGCAGCCAAGTACCAGGATTAGAAGCTTTCTTT.

V and J are TRBV7-8 and TRBJ2-2; tentative D call: TRBD1 (6 bases). CDR1 SGHVS and CDR2 FQNEAQ come from the germline V gene. Trimming took off 0 bases at V and 7 bases at J, with 12 bases between the two ends. This CDR3 is 15 amino acids long. The CDR3 loop is CASSLARGRGGELFF. The CDR3 region has the DNA TGTGCCAGCAGCTTAGCGAGGGGGAGAGGCGGGGAGCTGTTTTTT.

The CDR3 bases are TGTGCCAGCAGTACTAATGAGCAGTTCTTC. Translation: CASSTNEQFF. The genes are TRBV12-3 or TRBV12-4 and TRBJ2-1, with D unresolved. This CDR3 is 10 amino acids long. The germline V and J ends were trimmed by 5 bases and 7 bases, with 3 bases remaining between them.

The V and J genes are TRBV6-5 and TRBJ1-1; TRBD1 matches at 10 bases. V lost 5 bases, J lost 9 bases, and 3 bases stayed unmatched. The CDR3 is 12 amino acids. Germline loops: CDR1 MNHEY, CDR2 SVGAGI. CDR3 bases: TGTGCCAGCAGTAGACAGGGGGCTAAAGCTTTCTTT. Its protein is CASSRQGAKAFF.

V gene TRBV4-2 combines with J gene TRBJ1-1, with D perhaps matching TRBD1 (6 bases). Germline CDR1 LGHNA, CDR2 YNFKEQ. Trimming pared 0 bases from V and 8 bases from J, leaving 13 bases between. This CDR3 region has 14 residues. CDR3 DNA sequence: TGTGCCAGCAGCCAAGATTCCCCCCAGGGGGAAGCTTTCTTT. This translates into CASSQDSPQGEAFF.

This rearrangement joins TRBV3-1 (or the pseudogene TRBV3-2) to TRBJ2-5; the match to TRBD2 covers 12 bases. Germline loops: CDR1 LGHDT, CDR2 YNNKEL (reference sequence). The CDR3 is 16 residues long. J lost 5 bases, V lost 2 bases, and 6 bases had no gene match. CDR3 sequence reads: CASSQSSGGARETQYF. Written as DNA, the CDR3 is TGTGCCAGCAGCCAATCTAGCGGGGGGGCCCGCGAGACCCAGTACTTC.

J is TRBJ1-3 and V is TRBV6-5; D unclear. The V end was cut by 6 bases, the J end by 0 bases, with 9 bases between. Germline CDR1 reads MNHEY; CDR2 reads SVGAGI. The CDR3 length is 14 residues. The CDR3 sequence: CASRPQDSGNTIYF. CDR3 bases: TGTGCCAGCAGGCCCCAGGACTCTGGAAACACCATATATTTT.

The chain couples TRBV4-2 to TRBJ2-3; D is possibly TRBD2 (6 bases). This CDR3 is built from 13 residues. With 4 bases removed from V and 4 bases from J, the gap between germline ends came to 9 bases. The germline gives CDR1 LGHNA, CDR2 YNFKEQ. CDR3 in DNA: TGTGCCAGCAGCCGGGAGGCGGCAGATACGCAGTATTTT. It translates to CASSREAADTQYF.

V is TRBV6-1 and J is TRBJ2-7; 8 nucleotides match TRBD1. The germline V gene encodes CDR1 MNHNS and CDR2 SASEGT. V trimming: 3 bases; J trimming: 5 bases; junction bases outside the gene matches: 3. This CDR3 spans 13 amino acids. CDR3 DNA: TGTGCCAGCAGTGAGACAGGGGACCACGAGCAGTACTTC. It is translated as CASSETGDHEQYF.

This clone appeared a few times. This sequence joins TRBV27 and TRBJ2-5; 7 bases agree with TRBD2. Germline CDR1 MNHEY, CDR2 SMNVEV (reference sequence). The length of the CDR3 is 15 residues. J lost 5 bases, V lost 3 bases, and 9 bases had no gene match. The CDR3 DNA follows: TGTGCCAGCAGTTTGAGGGGAGGGCCTGACGAGACCCAGTACTTC. Translating it yields CASSLRGGPDETQYF.

This chain joins TRBV3-1 (or the pseudogene TRBV3-2) and TRBJ2-5, with 12 bases lining up with TRBD1. CDR1 LGHDT and CDR2 YNNKEL come from the germline V gene (reference sequence). The V gene end was trimmed by 0 bases and the J gene end by 5 bases; junction bases not matched to a gene: 13. CDR3 length: 19 residues. The CDR3 loop is CASSQEGPGTGGARETQYF. CDR3 nucleotide sequence: TGTGCCAGCAGCCAAGAGGGTCCCGGGACAGGGGGCGCGAGGGAGACCCAGTACTTC.

This chain connects TRBV3-1 (or the pseudogene TRBV3-2) to TRBJ2-7; D gene ambiguous. Per germline, CDR1 LGHDT and CDR2 YNNKEL (reference sequence). The V end lost 1 base, the J end lost 6 bases, and 10 bases lay between the germline ends. CDR3 length equals 13 residues. The CDR3 region has the DNA TGTGCCAGCAGCCAAGTTCCGGGTCTCGAGCAGTACTTC. This translates into CASSQVPGLEQYF.

This clone was seen more than once but under ten times. The chain uses TRBV7-9 and TRBJ1-4, with 7 bases fitting TRBD1. Germline assignment: CDR1 SEHNR and CDR2 FQNEAQ (reference sequence). The J segment lost 6 bases and the V segment lost 1 base, leaving 5 bases of the junction unmatched. CDR3 length: 15 amino acids. CDR3 protein: CASSLEQGFHEKLFF. As DNA, the CDR3 is TGTGCCAGCAGCTTAGAACAGGGGTTTCATGAAAAACTGTTTTTT.

V and J are TRBV27 and TRBJ1-2; D is ambiguous. Germline V gene sequence: CDR1 MNHEY, CDR2 SMNVEV (reference sequence). V lost 2 bases to trimming and J lost 4 bases, with 11 bases between them. This CDR3 comprises 14 residues. CDR3 nucleotide sequence: TGTGCCAGCAGTTTAGGACTCTCGGGCTATGGCTACACCTTC. Translating gives CASSLGLSGYGYTF.

The chain couples TRBV9 to TRBJ2-3; 9 bases fit TRBD2. The V gene end was trimmed by 6 bases and the J gene end by 2 bases; junction bases not matched to a gene: 10. This CDR3 comprises 16 residues. Germline-derived CDR1 and CDR2 are SGDLS and YYNGEE. The CDR3 is CASNPQLAGTTDTQYF. As DNA, the CDR3 is TGTGCCAGCAATCCCCAGCTAGCGGGGACCACAGATACGCAGTATTTT.

CDR3 DNA: TGTGCCAGCAGTGAAGGGACACACTACACCTTC. Its protein is CASSEGTHYTF. The rearrangement uses TRBV6-1 and TRBJ1-2; perhaps TRBD1 as D (5 bases). V was trimmed by 1 base and J by 10 bases, leaving 7 bases between them. The CDR3 length is 11 residues. Germline CDR1 and CDR2: MNHNS and SASEGT.

This clone was counted a few times. J is TRBJ1-6 and V is TRBV7-3; TRBD1 matches at 8 bases. The V and J ends lost 2 bases and 9 bases, in that order; junction bases with no gene match: 3. The germline CDR1 and CDR2 sequences are SGHTA and FQGTGA. The CDR3 length is 14 residues. CDR3 sequence: CASSLGQGVSPLHF. The CDR3 DNA follows: TGTGCCAGCAGCTTAGGACAGGGCGTTTCACCCCTCCACTTT.

The V call is TRBV7-9, the J call TRBJ1-2, with D perhaps matching TRBD1 (6 bases). The CDR3 runs 16 residues. Looked up from germline, CDR1 is SEHNR and CDR2 is FQNEAQ (reference sequence). Trimming stripped 5 bases from V and 3 bases from J, with 19 bases between. CDR3 bases: TGTGCCAGCAGCCAAGACGTCGGGGGGGCCGACTATGGCTACACCTTC. Its translation: CASSQDVGGADYGYTF.

This chain connects TRBV6-5 to TRBJ2-1; 14 nucleotides line up with TRBD2. This CDR3 contains 16 residues. The germline CDR1 and CDR2 sequences are MNHEY and SVGAGI. The J segment lost 7 bases and the V segment lost 2 bases, leaving 4 bases of the junction unmatched. CDR3 coding DNA: TGTGCCAGCAGTTACCGGGGACTAGCGGGGGAGAATGAGCAGTTCTTC. It encodes CASSYRGLAGENEQFF.

The chain recombines TRBV7-2 with TRBJ2-1; D possibly corresponds to TRBD2 (5 bases). Germline V gene data show CDR1 as SGHTA and CDR2 as FQGNSA. The CDR3 runs to 15 residues. V was clipped by 7 bases and J by 7 bases, with 20 bases between them. The DNA for the CDR3 is TGTGCCAGCAATCCCGAGCCGGGAAAGAGGAATGAGCAGTTCTTC. Amino acids: CASNPEPGKRNEQFF.

The chain is built from TRBV5-6 and TRBJ2-1; TRBD1 agrees at 9 bases. Unmatched junction bases numbered 8, after V lost 4 bases and J lost 12 bases. The V gene's germline CDR1 is SGHDT and CDR2 YYEEEE. CDR3 length equals 13 residues. CDR3 nucleotide sequence: TGTGCCAGCAGCCCGGGACAGGGCTACCGGCAGTTCTTC. This codes for CASSPGQGYRQFF.

The V and J genes are TRBV30 and TRBJ2-7, with D maybe TRBD1 (5 bases). The V and J ends lost 1 base and 0 bases respectively, with 13 bases between them. The CDR3 totals 15 residues. CDR1 GTSNPN and CDR2 SVGIG come from the germline V gene (reference sequence). The CDR3 coding sequence is TGTGCCTGGAGTGGGGCCACAGGTTTCTCCTACGAGCAGTACTTC. Translating gives CAWSGATGFSYEQYF. The full variable domain, with the rest looked up from reference TRBV30 and TRBJ2-7, is SQTIHQWPATLVQPVGSPLSLECTVEGTSNPNLYWYRQAAGRGLQLLFYSVGIGQISSEVPQNLSASRPQDRQFILSSKKLLLSDSGFYLCAWSGATGFSYEQYFGPGTRLTVT.

This chain uses TRBV2 with TRBJ2-2; 9 positions agree with TRBD1. Germline CDR1 SNHLY, CDR2 FYNNEI. The V and J ends lost 5 bases and 2 bases, in that order; junction bases with no gene match: 6. This CDR3 contains 16 residues. CDR3 sequence (DNA): TGTGCCAGCAGTCGCGGGACAGGGACTAACACCGGGGAGCTGTTTTTT. This sequence encodes CASSRGTGTNTGELFF.

This clone was detected only once. This chain joins TRBV9 and TRBJ2-5; 7 bases fit TRBD2. This CDR3 region has 14 residues. Looked up from germline, CDR1 is SGDLS and CDR2 is YYNGEE. V lost 2 bases, J lost 5 bases, and 6 bases stayed unmatched. The CDR3 nucleotides read TGTGCCAGCAGCGTGGGAGCGGGGAGGGAGACCCAGTACTTC. This gives the protein CASSVGAGRETQYF.